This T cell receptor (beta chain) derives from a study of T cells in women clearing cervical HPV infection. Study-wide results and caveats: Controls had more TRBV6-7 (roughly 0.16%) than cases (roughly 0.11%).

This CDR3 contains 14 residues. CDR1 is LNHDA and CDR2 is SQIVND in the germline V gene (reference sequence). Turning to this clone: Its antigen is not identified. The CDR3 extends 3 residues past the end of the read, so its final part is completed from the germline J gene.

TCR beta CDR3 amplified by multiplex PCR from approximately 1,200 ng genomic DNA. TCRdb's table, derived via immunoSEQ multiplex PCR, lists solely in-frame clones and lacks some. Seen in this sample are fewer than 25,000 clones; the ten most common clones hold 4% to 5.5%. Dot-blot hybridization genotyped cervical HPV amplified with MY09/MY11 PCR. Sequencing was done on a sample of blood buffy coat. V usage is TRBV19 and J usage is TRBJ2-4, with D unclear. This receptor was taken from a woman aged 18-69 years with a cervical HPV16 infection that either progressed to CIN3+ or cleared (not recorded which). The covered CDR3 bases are TGTGCCAGTATGGTCGGTCCGGCGAACTATGGT. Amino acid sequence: CASMVGPANYG. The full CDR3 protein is CASMVGPANYGQYF.